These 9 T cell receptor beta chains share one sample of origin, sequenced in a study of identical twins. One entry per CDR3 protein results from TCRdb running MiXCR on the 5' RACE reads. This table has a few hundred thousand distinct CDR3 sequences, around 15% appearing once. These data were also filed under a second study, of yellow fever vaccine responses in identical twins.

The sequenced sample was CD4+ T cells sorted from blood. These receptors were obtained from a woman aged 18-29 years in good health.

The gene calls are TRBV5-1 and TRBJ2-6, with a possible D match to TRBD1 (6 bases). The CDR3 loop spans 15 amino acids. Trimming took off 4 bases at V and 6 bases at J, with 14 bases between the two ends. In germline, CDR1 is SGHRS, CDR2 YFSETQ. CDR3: CASSAGQPVANVLTF. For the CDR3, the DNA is TGCGCCAGCAGCGCCGGACAGCCCGTGGCCAACGTCCTGACTTTC.

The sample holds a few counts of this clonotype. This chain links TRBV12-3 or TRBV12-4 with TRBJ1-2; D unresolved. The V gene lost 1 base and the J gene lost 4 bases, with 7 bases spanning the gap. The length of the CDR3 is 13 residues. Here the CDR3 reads CASSLEEAYGYTF. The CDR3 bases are TGTGCCAGCAGTTTAGAGGAAGCCTATGGCTACACCTTC.

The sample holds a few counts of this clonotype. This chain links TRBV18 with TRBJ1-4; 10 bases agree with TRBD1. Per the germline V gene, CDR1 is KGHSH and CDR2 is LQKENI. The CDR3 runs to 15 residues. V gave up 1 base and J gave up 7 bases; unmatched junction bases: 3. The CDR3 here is CASSPLTGGGEKLFF. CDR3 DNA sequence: TGTGCCAGCTCACCACTGACAGGGGGCGGTGAAAAACTGTTTTTT.

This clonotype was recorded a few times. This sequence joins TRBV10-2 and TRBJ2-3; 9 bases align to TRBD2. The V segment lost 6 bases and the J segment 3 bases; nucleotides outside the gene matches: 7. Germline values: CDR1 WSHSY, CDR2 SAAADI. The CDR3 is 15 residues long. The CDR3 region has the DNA TGCGCCAGCAGAGAAGGACTAGCGCAAACAGATACGCAGTATTTT. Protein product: CASREGLAQTDTQYF.

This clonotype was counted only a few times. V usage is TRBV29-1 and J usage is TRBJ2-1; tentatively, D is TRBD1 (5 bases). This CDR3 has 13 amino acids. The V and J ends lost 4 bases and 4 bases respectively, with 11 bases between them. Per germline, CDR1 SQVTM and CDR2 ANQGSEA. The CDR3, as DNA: TGCAGCGTTGGCAGGGTACATTACAATGAGCAGTTCTTC. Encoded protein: CSVGRVHYNEQFF.

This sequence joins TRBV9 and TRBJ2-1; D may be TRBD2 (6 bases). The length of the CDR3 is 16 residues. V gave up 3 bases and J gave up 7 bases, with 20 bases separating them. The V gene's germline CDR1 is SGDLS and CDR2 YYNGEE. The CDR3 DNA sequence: TGTGCCAGCAGCGCCCACGGGACTTACGTCGTGAATGAGCAGTTCTTC. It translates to CASSAHGTYVVNEQFF.

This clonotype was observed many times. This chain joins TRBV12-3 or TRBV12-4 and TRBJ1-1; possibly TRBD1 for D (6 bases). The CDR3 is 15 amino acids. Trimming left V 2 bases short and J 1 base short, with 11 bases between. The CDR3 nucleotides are TGTGCCAGCAGTTTAAGGGGGGGGAAGAACACTGAAGCTTTCTTT. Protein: CASSLRGGKNTEAFF.

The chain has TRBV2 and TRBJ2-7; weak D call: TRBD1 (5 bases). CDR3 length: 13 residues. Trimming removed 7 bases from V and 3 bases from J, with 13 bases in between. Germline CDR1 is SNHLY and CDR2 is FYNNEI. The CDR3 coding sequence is TGTGCCAGCACTGGGGCTGGGCACTACGAGCAGTACTTC. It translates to CASTGAGHYEQYF.

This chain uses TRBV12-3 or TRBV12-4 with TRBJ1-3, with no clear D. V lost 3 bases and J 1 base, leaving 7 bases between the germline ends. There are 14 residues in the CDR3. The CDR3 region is CASSFGSSGNTIYF. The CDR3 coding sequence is TGTGCCAGCAGTTTTGGCAGTTCTGGAAACACCATATATTTT.